One sample yielded the 10 T cell receptor beta chains listed below, sequenced in a study of PD-1 blockade in classical Hodgkin lymphoma. All patients relapsed after autologous stem cell transplantation, and brentuximab vedotin exposure varied. Here immunoSEQ multiplex PCR was the method, and the copy in TCRdb shows in-frame clones only, minus some. The sample includes about 150,000 clones, 78% of them seen just once. The specimen was peripheral blood mononuclear cells (PBMCs), collected before the second cycle of nivolumab. The receptors originated from a human donor with classical Hodgkin lymphoma.

This chain connects TRBV6-1 to TRBJ1-1; 8 bases are a match to TRBD1. Trimming took 0 bases from V and 2 from J; bases not matched to a gene: 8. This CDR3 has 17 residues. Germline CDR1 reads MNHNS; CDR2 reads SASEGT. CDR3 in amino acids: CASSEALTGGVNTEAFF. The CDR3 coding sequence is TGTGCCAGCAGTGAAGCACTTACAGGGGGAGTTAACACTGAAGCTTTCTTT.

V usage is TRBV28 and J usage is TRBJ2-7; D unresolved. Germline CDR1 is MDHEN and CDR2 is SYDVKM. The V end was cut by 6 bases, the J end by 1 base, with 13 bases between. CDR3 size: 14 residues. CDR3 sequence: CASRGQALSYEQYF. The CDR3 DNA sequence: TGTGCCAGCAGGGGTCAAGCCCTATCCTACGAGCAGTACTTC. Full variable domain (missing parts from reference TRBV28 and TRBJ2-7): DVKVTQSSRYLVKRTGEKVFLECVQDMDHENMFWYRQDPGLGLRLIYFSYDVKMKEKGDIPEGYSVSREKKERFSLILESASTNQTSMYLCASRGQALSYEQYFGPGTRLTVT.

V usage is TRBV4-1 and J usage is TRBJ2-3; 8 bases match TRBD2. This CDR3 comprises 14 residues. With 6 bases clipped from V and 2 bases from J, the junction kept 4 bases outside the gene matches. CDR1 is MGHRA and CDR2 is YSYEKL in the germline V gene. CDR3 loop: CASRPGGATDTQYF. The CDR3 bases are TGCGCCAGCAGACCGGGAGGGGCCACAGATACGCAGTATTTT.

The chain carries TRBV19 and TRBJ1-1, with D possibly TRBD1 on 6 matching bases. V was shortened by 6 bases and J by 0 bases, with 20 bases between the two germline ends. There are 17 residues in the CDR3. The germline CDR1 and CDR2 sequences are LNHDA and SQIVND (reference sequence). CDR3 DNA sequence: TGTGCCAGTAGCCATCAAACGGGGGGGCAGTTGAACACTGAAGCTTTCTTT. This codes for CASSHQTGGQLNTEAFF.

The rearrangement links TRBV9 to TRBJ2-7; TRBD2 agrees at 9 bases. With 4 bases clipped from V and 2 bases from J, the junction kept 10 bases outside the gene matches. Per germline, CDR1 SGDLS and CDR2 YYNGEE. This CDR3 comprises 16 residues. CDR3 residues: CASSTYSGGPTYEQYF. In DNA form, the CDR3 reads TGTGCCAGCAGCACCTATAGCGGGGGCCCCACCTACGAGCAGTACTTC.

The sample holds one count of this clone. This chain's CDR3 is CASSTRWAGVTGELFF. Written as DNA, the CDR3 is TGTGCCAGCAGTACAAGATGGGCGGGAGTTACCGGGGAGCTGTTTTTT. The rearrangement joins TRBV14 to TRBJ2-2; 7 bases agree with TRBD2. The CDR3 is 16 amino acids. Germline V CDR1 and CDR2: SGHDN, FVKESK. Trimming cost V 6 bases and J 5 bases; bases outside gene matches: 12.

V and J are TRBV5-4 and TRBJ2-5, with a tentative D call TRBD1 (6 bases). The CDR3 runs 14 residues. Trimming took off 5 bases at V and 5 bases at J, with 16 bases between the two ends. Germline lookup yields CDR1 SGHNT and CDR2 YYREEE (reference sequence). The CDR3 region has the DNA TGTGCCAGCAGGTATCAGGGGAGAGGGGAGACCCAGTACTTC. Translated, it gives CASRYQGRGETQYF.

This clone appeared many times. The CDR3 is CASSFEDQPQHF. DNA of the CDR3: TGTGCCAGCAGTTTCGAGGACCAGCCCCAGCATTTT. The V call is TRBV6-1, the J call TRBJ1-5; D not resolved. The V gene's germline CDR1 is MNHNS and CDR2 SASEGT. The CDR3 consists of 12 residues. Between the trimmed V and J ends, which lost 5 bases and 7 bases, there was a span of 9 bases.

The rearrangement uses TRBV5-1 and TRBJ2-1, with 12 bases that match TRBD2. V lost 5 bases and J lost 4; bases outside the gene matches: 13. This CDR3 is 18 amino acids long. Germline assignment: CDR1 SGHRS and CDR2 YFSETQ. CDR3 DNA: TGCGCCAGCAGTCCGGCCCCTAGCGGGAGGGCCTCATACAATGAGCAGTTCTTC. Encoded protein: CASSPAPSGRASYNEQFF. Supplemented by reference TRBV5-1 and TRBJ2-1, the full variable domain reads KAGVTQTPRYLIKTRGQQVTLSCSPISGHRSVSWYQQTPGQGLQFLFEYFSETQRNKGNFPGRFSGRQFSNSRSEMNVSTLELGDSALYLCASSPAPSGRASYNEQFFGPGTRLTVL.

This clone was seen more than once but under ten times. This rearrangement joins TRBV18 to TRBJ1-2, with 8 positions matching TRBD1. Germline loops: CDR1 KGHSH, CDR2 LQKENI. This CDR3 has 17 amino acids. J lost 4 bases, V lost 2 bases, and 12 bases had no gene match. CDR3 DNA sequence: TGTGCCAGCTCACCAGGGCGGCCCGGACAGGGACCCTATGGCTACACCTTC. Protein product: CASSPGRPGQGPYGYTF. The variable domain in full, with the rest retrieved from reference TRBV18 and TRBJ1-2, is NAGVMQNPRHLVRRRGQEARLRCSPMKGHSHVYWYRQLPEEGLKFMVYLQKENIIDESGMPKERFSAEFPKEGPSILRIQQVVRGDSAAYFCASSPGRPGQGPYGYTFGSGTRLTVV.